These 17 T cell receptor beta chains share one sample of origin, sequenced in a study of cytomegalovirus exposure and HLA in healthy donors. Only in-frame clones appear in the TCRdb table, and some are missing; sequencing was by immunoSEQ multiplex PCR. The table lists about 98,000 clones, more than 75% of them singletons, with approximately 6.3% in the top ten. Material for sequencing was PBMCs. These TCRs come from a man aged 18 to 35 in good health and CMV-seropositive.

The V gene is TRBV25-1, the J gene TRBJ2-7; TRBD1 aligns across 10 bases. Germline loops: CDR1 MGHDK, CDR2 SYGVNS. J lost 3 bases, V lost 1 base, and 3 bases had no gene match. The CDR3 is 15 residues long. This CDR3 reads CASSESGTGDYEQYF. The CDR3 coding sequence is TGTGCCAGCAGTGAATCTGGGACAGGGGACTACGAGCAGTACTTC.

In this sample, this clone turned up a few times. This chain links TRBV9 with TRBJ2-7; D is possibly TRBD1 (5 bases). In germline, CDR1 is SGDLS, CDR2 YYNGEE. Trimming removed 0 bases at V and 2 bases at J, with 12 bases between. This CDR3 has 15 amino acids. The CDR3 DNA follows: TGTGCCAGCAGCGTAGGTCTGGGGCCGGCCTACGAGCAGTACTTC. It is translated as CASSVGLGPAYEQYF.

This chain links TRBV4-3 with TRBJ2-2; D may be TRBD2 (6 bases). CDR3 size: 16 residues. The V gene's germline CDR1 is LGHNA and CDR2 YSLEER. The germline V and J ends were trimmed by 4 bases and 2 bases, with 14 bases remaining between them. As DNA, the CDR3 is TGCGCCAGCAGCCGGGGGGATGGGACCAACACCGGGGAGCTGTTTTTT. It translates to CASSRGDGTNTGELFF.

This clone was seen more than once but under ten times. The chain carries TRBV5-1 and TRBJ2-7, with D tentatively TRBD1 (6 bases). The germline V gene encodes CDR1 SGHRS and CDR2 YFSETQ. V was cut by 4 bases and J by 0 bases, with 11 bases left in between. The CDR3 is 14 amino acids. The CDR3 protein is CASSLQGPSYEQYF. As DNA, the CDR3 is TGCGCCAGCAGCCTACAGGGTCCCTCCTACGAGCAGTACTTC.

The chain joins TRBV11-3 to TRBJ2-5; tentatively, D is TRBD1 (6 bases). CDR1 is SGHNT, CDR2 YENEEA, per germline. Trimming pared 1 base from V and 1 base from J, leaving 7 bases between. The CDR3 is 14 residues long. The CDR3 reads CASSLVQGQETQYF. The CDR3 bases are TGTGCCAGCAGCTTAGTACAGGGCCAAGAGACCCAGTACTTC.

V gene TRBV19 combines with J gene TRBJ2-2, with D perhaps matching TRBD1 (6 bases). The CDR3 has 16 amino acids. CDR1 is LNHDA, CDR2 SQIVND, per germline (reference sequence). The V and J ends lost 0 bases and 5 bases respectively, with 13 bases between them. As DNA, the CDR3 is TGTGCCAGTAGTATAGACAGGGGTTGGAAAACCGGGGAGCTGTTTTTT. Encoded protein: CASSIDRGWKTGELFF.

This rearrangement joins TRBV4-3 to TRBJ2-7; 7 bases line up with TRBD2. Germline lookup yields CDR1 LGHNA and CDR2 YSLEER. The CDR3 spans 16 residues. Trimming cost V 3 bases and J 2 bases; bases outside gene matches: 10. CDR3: CASSQETTLAAYEQYF. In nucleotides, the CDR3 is TGCGCCAGCAGCCAGGAAACCACTCTAGCGGCCTACGAGCAGTACTTC.

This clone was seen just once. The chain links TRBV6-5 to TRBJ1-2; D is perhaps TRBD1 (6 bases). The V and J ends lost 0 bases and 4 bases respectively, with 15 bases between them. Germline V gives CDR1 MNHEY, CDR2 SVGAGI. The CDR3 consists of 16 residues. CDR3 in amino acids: CASSYSIRGGIYGYTF. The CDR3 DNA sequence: TGTGCCAGCAGTTACTCGATTAGGGGGGGAATCTATGGCTACACCTTC.

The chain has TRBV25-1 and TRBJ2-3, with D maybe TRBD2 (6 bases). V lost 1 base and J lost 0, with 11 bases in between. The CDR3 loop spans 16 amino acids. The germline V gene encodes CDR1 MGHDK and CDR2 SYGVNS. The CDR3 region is CASSEFGGTSTDTQYF. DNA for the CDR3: TGTGCCAGCAGTGAATTTGGAGGGACTAGCACAGATACGCAGTATTTT.

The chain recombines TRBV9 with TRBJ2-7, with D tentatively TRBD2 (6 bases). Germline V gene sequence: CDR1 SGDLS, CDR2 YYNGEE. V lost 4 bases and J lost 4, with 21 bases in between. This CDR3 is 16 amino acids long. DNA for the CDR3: TGTGCCAGCAGCCCTTTCCGACTAGGCGGCTTTTACGAGCAGTACTTC. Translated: CASSPFRLGGFYEQYF. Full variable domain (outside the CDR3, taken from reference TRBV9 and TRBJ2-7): DSGVTQTPKHLITATGQRVTLRCSPRSGDLSVYWYQQSLDQGLQFLIQYYNGEERAKGNILERFSAQQFPDLHSELNLSSLELGDSALYFCASSPFRLGGFYEQYFGPGTRLTVT.

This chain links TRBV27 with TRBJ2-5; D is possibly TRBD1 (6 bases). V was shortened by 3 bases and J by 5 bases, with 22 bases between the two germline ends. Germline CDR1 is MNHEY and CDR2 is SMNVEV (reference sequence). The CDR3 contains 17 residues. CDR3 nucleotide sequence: TGTGCCAGCAGTTTGGTAAAGGGACAAAAAAGGGGCGAGACCCAGTACTTC. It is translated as CASSLVKGQKRGETQYF.

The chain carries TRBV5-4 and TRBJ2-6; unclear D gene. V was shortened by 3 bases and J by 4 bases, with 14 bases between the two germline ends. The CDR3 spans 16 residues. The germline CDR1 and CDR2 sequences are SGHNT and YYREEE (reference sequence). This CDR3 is CASSYGRLSGANVLTF. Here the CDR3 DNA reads TGTGCCAGCAGCTATGGTAGACTCTCCGGGGCCAACGTCCTGACTTTC.

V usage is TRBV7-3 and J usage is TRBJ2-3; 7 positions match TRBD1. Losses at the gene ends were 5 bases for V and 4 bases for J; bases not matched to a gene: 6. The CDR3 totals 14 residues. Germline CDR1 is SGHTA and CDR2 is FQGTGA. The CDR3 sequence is CASSPDRRADTQYF. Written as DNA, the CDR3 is TGTGCCAGCAGCCCGGACAGGCGAGCAGATACGCAGTATTTT.

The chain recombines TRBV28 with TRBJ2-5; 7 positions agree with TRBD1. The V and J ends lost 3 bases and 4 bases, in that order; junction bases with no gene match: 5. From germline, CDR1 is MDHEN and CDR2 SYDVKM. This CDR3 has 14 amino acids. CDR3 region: CASSLEDRRETQYF. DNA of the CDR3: TGTGCCAGCAGTTTGGAGGACAGGAGAGAGACCCAGTACTTC.

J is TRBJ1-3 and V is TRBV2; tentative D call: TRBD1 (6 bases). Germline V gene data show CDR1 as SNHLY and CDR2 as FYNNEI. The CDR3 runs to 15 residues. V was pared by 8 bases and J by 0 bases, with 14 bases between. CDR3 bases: TGTGCCAGCTATTCGACAGGCAGCTCTGGAAACACCATATATTTT. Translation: CASYSTGSSGNTIYF.

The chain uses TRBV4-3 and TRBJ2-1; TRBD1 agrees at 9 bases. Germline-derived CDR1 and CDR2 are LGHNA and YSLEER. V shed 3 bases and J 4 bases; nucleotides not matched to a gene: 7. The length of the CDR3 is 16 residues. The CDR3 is CASSHHTGGAYNEQFF. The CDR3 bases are TGCGCCAGCAGCCATCACACAGGGGGCGCGTACAATGAGCAGTTCTTC.

In nucleotides, the CDR3 is TGCAGCGTCGTACAGGGCTCCTACGAGCAGTACTTC. Amino acid sequence: CSVVQGSYEQYF. The chain couples TRBV29-1 to TRBJ2-7; weak D call: TRBD1 (6 bases). Trimming took off 6 bases at V and 0 bases at J, with 9 bases between the two ends. From germline, CDR1 is SQVTM and CDR2 ANQGSEA. The CDR3 has 12 residues.